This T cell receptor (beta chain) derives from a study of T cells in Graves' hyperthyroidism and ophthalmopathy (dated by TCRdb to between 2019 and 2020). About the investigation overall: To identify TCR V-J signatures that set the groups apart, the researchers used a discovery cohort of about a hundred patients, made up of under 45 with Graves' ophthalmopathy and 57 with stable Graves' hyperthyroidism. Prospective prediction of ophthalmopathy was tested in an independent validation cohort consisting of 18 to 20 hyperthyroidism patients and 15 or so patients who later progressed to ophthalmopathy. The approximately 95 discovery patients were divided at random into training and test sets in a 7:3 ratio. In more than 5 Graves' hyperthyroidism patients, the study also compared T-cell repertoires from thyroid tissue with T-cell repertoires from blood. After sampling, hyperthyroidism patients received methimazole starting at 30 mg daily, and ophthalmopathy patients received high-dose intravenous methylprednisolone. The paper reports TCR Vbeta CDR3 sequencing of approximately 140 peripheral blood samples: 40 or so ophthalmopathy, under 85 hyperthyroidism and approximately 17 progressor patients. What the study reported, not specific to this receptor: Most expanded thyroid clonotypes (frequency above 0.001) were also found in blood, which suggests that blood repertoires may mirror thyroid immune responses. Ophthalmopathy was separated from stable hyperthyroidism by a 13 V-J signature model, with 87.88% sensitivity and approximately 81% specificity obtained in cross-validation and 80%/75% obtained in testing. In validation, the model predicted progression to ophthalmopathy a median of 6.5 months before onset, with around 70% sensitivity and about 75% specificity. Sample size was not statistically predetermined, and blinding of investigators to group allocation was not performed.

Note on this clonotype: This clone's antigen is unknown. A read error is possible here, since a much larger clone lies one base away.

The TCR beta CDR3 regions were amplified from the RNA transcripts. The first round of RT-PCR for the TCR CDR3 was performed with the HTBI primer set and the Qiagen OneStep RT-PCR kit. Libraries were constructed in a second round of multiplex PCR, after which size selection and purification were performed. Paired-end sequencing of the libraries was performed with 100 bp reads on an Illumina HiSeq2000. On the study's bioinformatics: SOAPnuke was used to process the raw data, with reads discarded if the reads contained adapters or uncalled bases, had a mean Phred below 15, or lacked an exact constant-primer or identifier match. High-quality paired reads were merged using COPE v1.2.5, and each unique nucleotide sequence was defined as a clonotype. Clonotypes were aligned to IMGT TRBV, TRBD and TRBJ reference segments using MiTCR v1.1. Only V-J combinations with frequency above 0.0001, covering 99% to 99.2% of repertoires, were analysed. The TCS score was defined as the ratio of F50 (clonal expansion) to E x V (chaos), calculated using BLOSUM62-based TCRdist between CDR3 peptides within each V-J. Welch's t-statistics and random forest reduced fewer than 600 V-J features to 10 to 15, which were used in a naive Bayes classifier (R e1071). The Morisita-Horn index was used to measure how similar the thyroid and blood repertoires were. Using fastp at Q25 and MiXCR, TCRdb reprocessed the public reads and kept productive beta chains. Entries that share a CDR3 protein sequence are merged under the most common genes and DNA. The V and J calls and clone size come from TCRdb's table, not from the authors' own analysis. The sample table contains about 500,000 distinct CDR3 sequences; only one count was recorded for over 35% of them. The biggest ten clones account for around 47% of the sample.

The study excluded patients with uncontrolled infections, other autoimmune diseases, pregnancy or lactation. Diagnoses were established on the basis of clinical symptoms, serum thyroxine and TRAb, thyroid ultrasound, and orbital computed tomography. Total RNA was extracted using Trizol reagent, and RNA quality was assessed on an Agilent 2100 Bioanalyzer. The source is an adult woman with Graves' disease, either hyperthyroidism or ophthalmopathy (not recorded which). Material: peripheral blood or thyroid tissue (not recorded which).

This receptor has the CDR3 CASSLDRGKAGASVLTF. The DNA sequence follows: TGTGCCAGCAGTTTAGACAGGGGGAAGGCTGGGGCCAGCGTCCTGACTTTC. The sequence is built from TRBV12-3 or TRBV12-4 and TRBJ2-6, and TRBD1 aligns with 8 junction nucleotides. The CDR3 measures 17 amino acids from cysteine to phenylalanine. The kept DNA is CDR3 alone, 51 bases in frame from the first base.